The 26 T cell receptor beta chains reported below all come from one sample, sequenced in a study of blood T cell repertoires in COVID-19. The table came from immunoSEQ multiplex PCR; TCRdb's copy has only in-frame clones and leaves some out. This sample has fewer than 130,000 clones, with over 60% found just once. The sequencing input was peripheral blood. The receptors here all came from an elderly woman with acute or convalescent COVID-19.

The chain uses TRBV6-5 and TRBJ1-5; weak D call: TRBD1 (6 bases). Deletions cut 5 bases from V and 7 bases from J, with 15 bases between. Per germline, CDR1 MNHEY and CDR2 SVGAGI. The CDR3 loop spans 14 amino acids. The CDR3 DNA follows: TGTGCCAGCAGTCCCCACAGGGTTGAGCAGCCCCAGCATTTT. Translated: CASSPHRVEQPQHF.

The rearrangement uses TRBV28 and TRBJ2-7; possibly TRBD1 for D (5 bases). Germline CDR1 reads MDHEN; CDR2 reads SYDVKM. CDR3 size: 12 residues. V gave up 6 bases and J gave up 3 bases, with 9 bases separating them. CDR3 DNA sequence: TGTGCCAGCAGCCCGCAGGGCTACGAGCAGTACTTC. This translates into CASSPQGYEQYF.

V usage is TRBV21-1 and J usage is TRBJ2-7; the table's D call of TRBD1 was not tested on the DNA. TRBV21-1 counts as a pseudogene. This CDR3 spans 19 amino acids. CDR3 amino acids: CASSKSNRGKGLASYEQYF. CDR3 nucleotides: TGTGCCAGCAGCAAAAGTAACAGGGGAAAGGGGCTAGCGTCGTACGAGCAGTACTTC.

This rearrangement joins TRBV5-4 to TRBJ2-5; 7 bases line up with TRBD2. The V gene end was trimmed by 4 bases and the J gene end by 5 bases; junction bases not matched to a gene: 2. Germline lookup yields CDR1 SGHNT and CDR2 YYREEE (reference sequence). This CDR3 comprises 12 residues. DNA of the CDR3: TGTGCCAGCAGCGGGACTACCGAGACCCAGTACTTC. Protein product: CASSGTTETQYF.

The chain carries TRBV5-6 and TRBJ2-1; 8 positions match TRBD2. The germline V gene encodes CDR1 SGHDT and CDR2 YYEEEE. The trim removed 0 bases at V and 8 bases at J, leaving 10 bases unmatched. The CDR3 is 16 amino acids. The CDR3 spells CASSLGRLAGYHEQFF. Written as DNA, the CDR3 is TGTGCCAGCAGCTTGGGTCGGCTAGCGGGTTACCATGAGCAGTTCTTC. The variable domain in full, with the rest retrieved from reference TRBV5-6 and TRBJ2-1, is DAGVTQSPTHLIKTRGQQVTLRCSPKSGHDTVSWYQQALGQGPQFIFQYYEEEERQRGNFPDRFSGHQFPNYSSELNVNALLLGDSALYLCASSLGRLAGYHEQFFGPGTRLTVL.

The chain joins TRBV6-5 to TRBJ2-1; maybe TRBD2 (5 bases). Trimming stripped 7 bases from V and 1 base from J, with 11 bases between. From germline, CDR1 is MNHEY and CDR2 SVGAGI. This CDR3 spans 14 amino acids. The CDR3 is CASTKEESYNEQFF. CDR3 bases: TGTGCCAGCACCAAGGAGGAATCCTACAATGAGCAGTTCTTC.

This chain connects TRBV6-5 to TRBJ1-3, with 10 bases fitting TRBD1. The V and J ends lost 5 bases and 3 bases, in that order; junction bases with no gene match: 4. The CDR3 runs 15 residues. CDR1 MNHEY and CDR2 SVGAGI come from the germline V gene. This chain's CDR3 is CASSPGTGDGNTIYF. CDR3 sequence (DNA): TGTGCCAGCAGTCCCGGGACAGGGGATGGAAACACCATATATTTT.

This clone is judged medium-sized (0.01 to 0.1%). This chain uses TRBV18 with TRBJ1-6; perhaps TRBD1 as D (5 bases). V lost 5 bases and J 0 bases, leaving 11 bases between the germline ends. The CDR3 spans 16 residues. Per the germline V gene, CDR1 is KGHSH and CDR2 is LQKENI. The CDR3 here is CASSASGNSYNSPLHF. Written as DNA, the CDR3 is TGTGCCAGCTCAGCCTCAGGGAACTCCTATAATTCACCCCTCCACTTT.

This clone came up a few times. The chain employs TRBV4-1 and TRBJ2-2; 7 positions agree with TRBD2. CDR1 is MGHRA and CDR2 is YSYEKL in the germline V gene. There are 15 residues in the CDR3. V lost 3 bases and J lost 1; bases outside the gene matches: 2. The chain's CDR3 is CASSQTSLNTGELFF. The DNA of the CDR3 is TGCGCCAGCAGCCAGACTAGCCTGAACACCGGGGAGCTGTTTTTT.

This chain joins TRBV5-8 and TRBJ1-4; TRBD1 matches 7 bases. The germline V gene has CDR1 SGHTS and CDR2 YDEGEE. CDR3 length equals 15 residues. J lost 10 bases, V lost 7 bases, and 16 bases had no gene match. The CDR3 nucleotides read TGTGCCAGCGCTACCACAGGGGCGAAGGAAGGAAAACTGTTTTTT. It encodes CASATTGAKEGKLFF.

The chain is built from TRBV12-3 or TRBV12-4 and TRBJ1-2; D might be TRBD1 (5 bases). The CDR3 length is 12 residues. Trimming pared 8 bases from V and 2 bases from J, leaving 9 bases between. This chain's CDR3 is CASRGENYGYTF. The CDR3 coding sequence is TGTGCCAGCCGGGGGGAGAACTATGGCTACACCTTC.

This chain links TRBV6-2 or TRBV6-3 with TRBJ2-7; D remains ambiguous. The CDR3 totals 13 residues. V was clipped by 6 bases and J by 5 bases, with 14 bases between them. CDR1 is MNHEY and CDR2 is SVGEGT in the germline V gene. CDR3 residues: CASSKLPSNEQYF. The CDR3 DNA is TGTGCCAGCAGCAAGCTGCCGAGTAACGAGCAGTACTTC.

The chain joins TRBV6-1 to TRBJ1-2; D perhaps matches TRBD1 (6 bases). Looked up from germline, CDR1 is MNHNS and CDR2 is SASEGT. This CDR3 spans 15 amino acids. V lost 3 bases and J lost 6, with 17 bases in between. CDR3 DNA: TGTGCCAGCAGTGAGATTCAGCCAGGGGACAATGGCTACACCTTC. It specifies CASSEIQPGDNGYTF.

The rearrangement joins TRBV7-9 to TRBJ2-1, with TRBD2 identical over 7 bases. V shed 1 base, J shed 4 bases, and the junction held 4 bases outside the gene matches. The CDR3 loop spans 15 amino acids. Per the germline V gene, CDR1 is SEHNR and CDR2 is FQNEAQ (reference sequence). The CDR3 nucleotides are TGTGCCAGCAGCTTAGTTCTAGCGGAGTACAATGAGCAGTTCTTC. As protein: CASSLVLAEYNEQFF.

The genes are TRBV7-9 and TRBJ2-5; TRBD1 might be the D (5 bases). V lost 5 bases, J lost 0 bases, and 10 bases lay in between. Germline assignment: CDR1 SEHNR and CDR2 FQNEAQ (reference sequence). The CDR3 sequence is 14 residues long. CDR3 sequence reads: CASSTRQNQETQYF. Written as DNA, the CDR3 is TGTGCCAGCAGCACCAGACAGAACCAAGAGACCCAGTACTTC.

This clone was detected a few times. The rearrangement uses TRBV5-1 and TRBJ2-1, with 10 bases fitting TRBD2. Germline V lookup: CDR1 SGHRS, CDR2 YFSETQ. This CDR3 has 16 residues. The V segment lost 3 bases and the J segment 0 bases; nucleotides outside the gene matches: 3. The CDR3, as DNA: TGCGCCAGCAGCTCTAGCGGGGGCCGCTCCTACAATGAGCAGTTCTTC. This sequence encodes CASSSSGGRSYNEQFF.

CDR3 region: CASRLQGANHGYTF. The CDR3 nucleotides are TGTGCCAGCAGGCTACAGGGGGCAAATCATGGCTACACCTTC. V and J are TRBV27 and TRBJ1-2; 9 positions agree with TRBD1. Germline V gene lookup returns CDR1 MNHEY and CDR2 SMNVEV (reference sequence). The junction had 8 bases not matched to a gene; V was cut back by 6 bases and J by 6 bases. CDR3 length: 14 residues.

This clone appeared a single time. CDR3 amino acids: CASSESTGSPEAFF. CDR3 sequence (DNA): TGCGCCAGCAGTGAGTCGACAGGGAGCCCTGAAGCTTTCTTT. The J gene is TRBJ1-1, the V gene TRBV10-1; 7 bases fit TRBD1. Trimming at V came to 0 bases and at J to 6 bases, leaving 4 bases not matched to a gene. This CDR3 is 14 amino acids long. CDR1 and CDR2 (germline): WNHNN, SYGVQD (reference sequence).

This clone was observed a single time. The V gene is TRBV9, the J gene TRBJ2-1; D gene unclear. Looked up from germline, CDR1 is SGDLS and CDR2 is YYNGEE. The CDR3 consists of 14 residues. Trimming pared 5 bases from V and 6 bases from J, leaving 15 bases between. CDR3 loop: CASSYYYVGNEQFF. The CDR3 nucleotides are TGTGCCAGCAGTTACTATTACGTAGGCAATGAGCAGTTCTTC.

This clone has only one observation. The gene calls are TRBV4-3 and TRBJ1-2; D unresolved. CDR3 length equals 14 residues. V lost 4 bases to trimming and J lost 4 bases, with 13 bases between them. Looked up from germline, CDR1 is LGHNA and CDR2 is YSLEER. This chain's CDR3 is CASSPNEWSYGYTF. CDR3 coding DNA: TGCGCCAGCAGCCCGAACGAGTGGAGCTATGGCTACACCTTC.

The chain uses TRBV18 and TRBJ2-2, with a weak D call TRBD2 (5 bases). Per the germline V gene, CDR1 is KGHSH and CDR2 is LQKENI. V lost 3 bases and J 4 bases, leaving 18 bases between the germline ends. This CDR3 is 17 amino acids long. CDR3 amino acids: CASSPQRRGLTTGELFF. As DNA, the CDR3 is TGTGCCAGCTCACCCCAACGTCGAGGGTTAACCACCGGGGAGCTGTTTTTT.

This clone was recorded once. The rearrangement links TRBV19 to TRBJ2-1, with 14 bases aligning to TRBD2. This CDR3 is 17 amino acids long. V was clipped by 8 bases and J by 5 bases; unmatched bases: 11. Germline V lookup: CDR1 LNHDA, CDR2 SQIVND (reference sequence). The CDR3 DNA follows: TGTGCCAGTTCTCTTCGGACTAGCGGGAGGTCCAACAATGAGCAGTTCTTC. Residues: CASSLRTSGRSNNEQFF.

The V gene is TRBV5-1, the J gene TRBJ1-6; D is perhaps TRBD1 (6 bases). Trimming stripped 7 bases from V and 10 bases from J, with 12 bases between. This CDR3 comprises 12 residues. CDR1 is SGHRS, CDR2 YFSETQ, per germline. This chain's CDR3 is CASAQGSSPLHF. For the CDR3, the DNA is TGCGCCAGCGCTCAGGGGTCCTCACCCCTCCACTTT.

The table lists this clone with a few counts. The genes are TRBV18 and TRBJ1-2; 9 bases are shared with TRBD1. V trimming: 4 bases; J trimming: 4 bases; junction bases outside the gene matches: 7. CDR3 length equals 15 residues. In germline, CDR1 is KGHSH, CDR2 LQKENI. CDR3 coding DNA: TGTGCCAGCTCACACAACGGACAGGGGACCTATGGCTACACCTTC. As protein: CASSHNGQGTYGYTF.

This clone turned up a few times. The rearrangement uses TRBV19 and TRBJ2-4, with D possibly being TRBD2 (5 bases). The CDR3 has 17 amino acids. The V end lost 10 bases, the J end lost 3 bases, and 25 bases lay between the germline ends. The V gene's germline CDR1 is LNHDA and CDR2 SQIVND (reference sequence). CDR3 loop: CATSGLQRERGKNIQYF. CDR3 in DNA: TGTGCCACCTCCGGGCTCCAAAGGGAGCGTGGCAAAAACATTCAGTACTTC.

J is TRBJ2-7 and V is TRBV30; 11 bases agree with TRBD1. The CDR3 length is 13 residues. Germline-derived CDR1 and CDR2 are GTSNPN and SVGIG (reference sequence). Germline trimming cut 4 bases from V and 8 bases from J; bases unmatched to any gene: 7. The CDR3 bases are TGTGCCTGGACCCAAGGACAGGGGGCTAAGCAGTACTTC. Translating it yields CAWTQGQGAKQYF.